This TCR beta chain originates from a study of blood T cell repertoires in COVID-19. Two negative PCRs, clearance, or symptom resolution had been documented for recovered Cohort 3 donors. This clone was picked up one time. This CDR3 spans 14 amino acids. The germline gives CDR1 LNHDA, CDR2 SQIVND (reference sequence). V was clipped by 1 base and J by 6 bases; unmatched bases: 2. In the study's own analysis: Reference gene primer amplification yielded estimated nucleated cell counts. The protocol was immunoSEQ multiplex PCR, while the TCRdb copy is restricted to in-frame clones and leaves out a portion. D and trimming were read from the DNA, whereas the V and J calls and clone size are those reported in that table. The table lists under 150,000 clones, about 86% of them singletons.

The chain carries TRBV19 and TRBJ1-5; 8 bases line up with TRBD1. The sample was PBMCs or T cells enriched from blood (not recorded which). This receptor was identified in a woman between 50 and 59 years old who had recovered from COVID-19. The CDR3 is CASSIGQGIQPQHF. In DNA form, the CDR3 reads TGTGCCAGTAGTATAGGACAGGGGATTCAGCCCCAGCATTTT.